This entry lists 10 T cell receptor beta chains sequenced from one sample in a study of PD-1 blockade in classical Hodgkin lymphoma. Brentuximab vedotin exposure varied among the patients, all of whom had relapsed after autologous stem cell transplantation. Profiled with immunoSEQ multiplex PCR; TCRdb holds only in-frame clones, not every one. The sample has more than 40,000 clones, roughly 86% seen once; the top ten hold about 9%. The material was peripheral blood mononuclear cells (PBMCs), obtained at baseline. The receptors were gathered from a human donor with classical Hodgkin lymphoma.

The table lists this clone with a count of one. The chain recombines TRBV27 with TRBJ2-7; 8 bases map to TRBD1. Germline-derived CDR1 and CDR2 are MNHEY and SMNVEV (reference sequence). There are 13 residues in the CDR3. The ends lost 6 bases at V and 6 bases at J; junction bases unmatched: 7. This chain's CDR3 is CASRPGQVSEQYF. CDR3 nucleotide sequence: TGTGCCAGCAGGCCGGGACAGGTTAGCGAGCAGTACTTC.

The count of this clone is one. V is TRBV5-1 and J is TRBJ1-1; possibly TRBD1 for D (6 bases). CDR1 is SGHRS, CDR2 YFSETQ, per germline. This CDR3 is 17 amino acids long. V was trimmed by 4 bases and J by 5 bases, leaving 24 bases between them. CDR3 DNA sequence: TGCGCCAGCAGCCCCCAACCTCGTGTAGGGGGGAGAACTGAAGCTTTCTTT. This translates into CASSPQPRVGGRTEAFF.

This clone occurred once. The J gene is TRBJ1-1, the V gene TRBV6-1; D perhaps matches TRBD1 (6 bases). With 0 bases removed from V and 11 bases from J, the gap between germline ends came to 13 bases. Germline V CDR1 and CDR2: MNHNS, SASEGT. The CDR3 spans 13 residues. As DNA, the CDR3 is TGTGCCAGCAGTGAAGCGAGGGGGAGGGAGGCTTTCTTT. It codes for CASSEARGREAFF.

The rearrangement uses TRBV19 and TRBJ2-7, with 8 nucleotides matching TRBD1. Trimming cost V 6 bases and J 0 bases; bases outside gene matches: 10. Germline V CDR1 and CDR2: LNHDA, SQIVND (reference sequence). The CDR3 has 16 amino acids. Written as DNA, the CDR3 is TGTGCCAGTAGCATAATGGGGACAGGATTCTCCTACGAGCAGTACTTC. Encoded protein: CASSIMGTGFSYEQYF.

The rearrangement links TRBV14 to TRBJ2-3, with D uncertain. V was trimmed by 0 bases and J by 9 bases, leaving 10 bases between them. The CDR3 spans 13 residues. Germline CDR1 SGHDN, CDR2 FVKESK. Here the CDR3 DNA reads TGTGCCAGCAGCCAAGATAAGTGGGGAACGCAGTATTTT. This translates into CASSQDKWGTQYF.

By share, this clone ranks as medium-sized. The chain employs TRBV18 and TRBJ1-3; D gene uncertain. V dropped 6 bases and J dropped 0 bases, with 15 bases sitting between them. The germline V gene encodes CDR1 KGHSH and CDR2 LQKENI. The CDR3 covers 16 residues. CDR3 loop: CASSGLLLTSGNTIYF. In DNA form, the CDR3 reads TGTGCCAGCTCCGGACTCCTTCTCACCTCTGGAAACACCATATATTTT.

The chain has TRBV4-2 and TRBJ1-5; 7 nucleotides align to TRBD1. Trimming removed 2 bases from V and 0 bases from J; junction bases left unmatched: 16. This CDR3 contains 20 residues. CDR1 LGHNA and CDR2 YNFKEQ come from the germline V gene. The DNA of the CDR3 is TGTGCCAGCAGCCAACTATTCGACAGGGTCCTCGAGTATAGCAATCAGCCCCAGCATTTT. Translation: CASSQLFDRVLEYSNQPQHF.

The chain joins TRBV11-2 to TRBJ2-5; 8 nucleotides agree with TRBD1. Germline V CDR1 and CDR2: SGHAT, FQNNGV. Trimming removed 5 bases from V and 4 bases from J; junction bases left unmatched: 9. The CDR3 runs to 15 residues. In DNA, the CDR3 is TGTGCCAGCAGCGGACAGGGTTTCGGGGGAGAGACCCAGTACTTC. Its translation: CASSGQGFGGETQYF.

The chain has TRBV7-9 and TRBJ2-7, with 12 nucleotides matching TRBD1. The germline gives CDR1 SEHNR, CDR2 FQNEAQ (reference sequence). V lost 3 bases, J lost 6 bases, and 3 bases stayed unmatched. This CDR3 has 14 amino acids. The CDR3 here is CASSLGQGAGEQYF. The CDR3 DNA follows: TGTGCCAGCAGCTTGGGACAGGGGGCGGGCGAGCAGTACTTC.

This clone was observed a few times. The gene calls are TRBV4-1 and TRBJ2-2, with 7 bases lining up with TRBD2. V trimming: 4 bases; J trimming: 4 bases; junction bases outside the gene matches: 0. The length of the CDR3 is 13 residues. Germline CDR1 reads MGHRA; CDR2 reads YSYEKL. The CDR3, as DNA: TGCGCCAGCAGCCGGGGGGGCACCGGGGAGCTGTTTTTT. Its translation: CASSRGGTGELFF.